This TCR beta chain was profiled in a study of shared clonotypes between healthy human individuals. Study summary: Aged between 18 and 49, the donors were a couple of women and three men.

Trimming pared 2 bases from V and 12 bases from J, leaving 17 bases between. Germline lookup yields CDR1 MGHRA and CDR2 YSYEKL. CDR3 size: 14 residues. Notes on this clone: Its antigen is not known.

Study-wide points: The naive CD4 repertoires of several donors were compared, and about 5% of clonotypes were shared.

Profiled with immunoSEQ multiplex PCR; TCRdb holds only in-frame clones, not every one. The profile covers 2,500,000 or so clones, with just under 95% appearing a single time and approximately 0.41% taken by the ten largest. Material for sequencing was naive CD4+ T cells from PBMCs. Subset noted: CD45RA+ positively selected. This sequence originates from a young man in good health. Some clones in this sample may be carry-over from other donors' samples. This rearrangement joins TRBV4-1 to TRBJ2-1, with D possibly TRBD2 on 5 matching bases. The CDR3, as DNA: TGCGCCAGCAGCCAATTAAGCTCTAGCTCGTTGCAGTTCTTC. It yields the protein CASSQLSSSSLQFF.